A single sample gave rise to the 5 T cell receptor beta chains below, sequenced in a study of shared clonotypes between healthy human individuals. Profiled with immunoSEQ multiplex PCR; TCRdb holds only in-frame clones, not every one. Found here are 650,000 to 750,000 clones, roughly 78% of them singletons; the top ten hold approximately 1.8%. The specimen sequenced was memory CD4+ T cells sorted from blood. Subset here: CD45RA-negative fraction. These receptors all stem from a woman younger than 45 in good health.

The chain employs TRBV6-1 and TRBJ2-2; D is tentatively TRBD1 or TRBD2 (5 bases each). There are 14 residues in the CDR3. Trimming took off 7 bases at V and 4 bases at J, with 13 bases between the two ends. The germline gives CDR1 MNHNS, CDR2 SASEGT. In DNA form, the CDR3 reads TGTGCCAGCACTCAGGGACGGAGCACCGGGGAGCTGTTTTTT. As protein: CASTQGRSTGELFF.

The chain has TRBV27 and TRBJ2-7, with D perhaps matching TRBD1 or TRBD2 (6 bases each). Germline CDR1 and CDR2: MNHEY and SMNVEV (reference sequence). The CDR3 runs 15 residues. Deletions cut 5 bases from V and 4 bases from J, with 18 bases between. CDR3 bases: TGTGCCAGCAGTCCGGGGGCCGGTTCCGGATACGAGCAGTACTTC. Its translation: CASSPGAGSGYEQYF.

This chain connects TRBV6-1 to TRBJ2-7; the match to TRBD1 covers 10 bases. Germline assignment: CDR1 MNHNS and CDR2 SASEGT. The CDR3 sequence is 15 residues long. V gave up 6 bases and J gave up 6 bases; unmatched junction bases: 11. The CDR3 here is CASRDTGTGVVEQYF. DNA of the CDR3: TGTGCCAGCAGGGATACCGGGACAGGGGTCGTCGAGCAGTACTTC.

Here the CDR3 DNA reads TGTGCCAGCAGTGATCTGGGACTAGCGGCATGGCTGTTCTTC. This translates into CASSDLGLAAWLFF. The rearrangement uses TRBV2 and TRBJ2-1; TRBD2 aligns across 11 bases. The CDR3 is 14 residues long. Germline CDR1 and CDR2: SNHLY and FYNNEI. Losses at the gene ends were 3 bases for V and 15 bases for J; bases not matched to a gene: 10. Together with reference TRBV2 and TRBJ2-1, the CDR3 gives the full variable domain: EPEVTQTPSHQVTQMGQEVILRCVPISNHLYFYWYRQILGQKVEFLVSFYNNEISEKSEIFDDQFSVERPDGSNFTLKIRSTKLEDSAMYFCASSDLGLAAWLFFGPGTRLTVL.

This clone was seen only once. The chain combines TRBV28 with TRBJ1-1; no firm D call. The CDR3 sequence is 13 residues long. The V gene's germline CDR1 is MDHEN and CDR2 SYDVKM. V was cut by 5 bases and J by 4 bases, with 11 bases left in between. The CDR3 region is CASSTQPFTEAFF. CDR3 DNA: TGTGCCAGCAGTACACAGCCGTTCACTGAAGCTTTCTTT. The full variable domain, completed using reference TRBV28 and TRBJ1-1, is DVKVTQSSRYLVKRTGEKVFLECVQDMDHENMFWYRQDPGLGLRLIYFSYDVKMKEKGDIPEGYSVSREKKERFSLILESASTNQTSMYLCASSTQPFTEAFFGQGTRLTVV.